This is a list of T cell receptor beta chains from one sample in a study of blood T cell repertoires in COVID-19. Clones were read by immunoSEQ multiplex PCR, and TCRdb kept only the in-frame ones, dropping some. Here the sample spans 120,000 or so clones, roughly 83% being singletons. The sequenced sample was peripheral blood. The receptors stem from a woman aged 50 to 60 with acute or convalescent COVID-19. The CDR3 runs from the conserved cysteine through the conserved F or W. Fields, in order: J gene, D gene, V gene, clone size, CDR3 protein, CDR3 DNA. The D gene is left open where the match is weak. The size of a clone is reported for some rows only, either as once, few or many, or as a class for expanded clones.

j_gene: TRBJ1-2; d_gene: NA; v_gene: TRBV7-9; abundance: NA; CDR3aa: CASSLMEGPTAYGYTF; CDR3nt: TGTGCCAGCAGCTTAATGGAGGGGCCTACTGCCTATGGCTACACCTTC
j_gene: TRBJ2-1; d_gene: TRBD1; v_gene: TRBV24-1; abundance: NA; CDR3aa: CATSDTRDRGRNEQFF; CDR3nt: TGTGCCACCAGTGATACCCGGGACAGGGGTCGGAATGAGCAGTTCTTC
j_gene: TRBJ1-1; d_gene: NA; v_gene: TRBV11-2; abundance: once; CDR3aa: CASSSTGMNTEAFF; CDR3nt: TGTGCCAGCAGCTCCACAGGGATGAACACTGAAGCTTTCTTT
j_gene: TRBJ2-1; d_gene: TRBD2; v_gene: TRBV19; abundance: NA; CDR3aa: CASTDVAGGPDEQFF; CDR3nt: TGTGCCAGCACCGATGTGGCGGGGGGCCCCGATGAGCAGTTCTTC
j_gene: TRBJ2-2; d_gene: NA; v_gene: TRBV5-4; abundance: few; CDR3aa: CASSLAAGINTGELFF; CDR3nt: TGTGCCAGCAGCTTGGCGGCGGGGATCAACACCGGGGAGCTGTTTTTT
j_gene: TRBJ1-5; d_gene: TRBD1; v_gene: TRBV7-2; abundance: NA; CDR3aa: CASSLVGQSNQPQHF; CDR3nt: TGTGCCAGCAGCTTAGTGGGACAGTCCAATCAGCCCCAGCATTTT
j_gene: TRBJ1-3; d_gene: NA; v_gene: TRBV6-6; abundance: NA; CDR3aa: CASSREKSSGNTIYF; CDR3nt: TGTGCCAGCAGTCGTGAGAAGAGCTCTGGAAACACCATATATTTT
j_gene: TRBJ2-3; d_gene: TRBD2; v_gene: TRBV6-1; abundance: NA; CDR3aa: CASSVTSGGAGDTQYF; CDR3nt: TGTGCCAGCAGTGTGACTAGCGGGGGGGCAGGCGATACGCAGTATTTT
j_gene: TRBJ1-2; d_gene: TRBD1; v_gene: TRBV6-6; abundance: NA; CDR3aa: CAGTTGPVGYGYTF; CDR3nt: TGTGCCGGCACGACAGGGCCCGTTGGATATGGCTACACCTTC
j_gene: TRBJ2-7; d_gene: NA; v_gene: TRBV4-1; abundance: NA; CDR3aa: CASSQAGSVANEQYF; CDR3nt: TGCGCCAGCAGCCAAGCGGGGAGTGTTGCCAACGAGCAGTACTTC
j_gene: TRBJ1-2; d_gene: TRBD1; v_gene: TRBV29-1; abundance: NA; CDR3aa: CSVGEGQGVYGYTF; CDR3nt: TGCAGCGTTGGTGAGGGACAGGGCGTTTATGGCTACACCTTC
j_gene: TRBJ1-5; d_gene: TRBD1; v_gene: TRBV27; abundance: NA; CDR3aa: CASRRTGVGNQPQHF; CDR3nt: TGTGCCAGCAGGAGGACAGGGGTGGGCAATCAGCCCCAGCATTTT
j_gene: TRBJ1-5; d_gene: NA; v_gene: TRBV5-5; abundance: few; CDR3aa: CASSLQGTYNQPQHF; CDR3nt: TGTGCCAGCAGCTTGCAGGGGACATACAATCAGCCCCAGCATTTT
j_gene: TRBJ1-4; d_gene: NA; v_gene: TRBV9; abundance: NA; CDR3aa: CASSATGVEKLFF; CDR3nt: TGTGCCAGCAGCGCAACAGGTGTTGAAAAACTGTTTTTT
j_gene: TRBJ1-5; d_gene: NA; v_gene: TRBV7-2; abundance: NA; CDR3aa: CASRPVGGKSNQPQHF; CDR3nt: TGTGCCAGCAGGCCTGTGGGGGGTAAGAGCAATCAGCCCCAGCATTTT
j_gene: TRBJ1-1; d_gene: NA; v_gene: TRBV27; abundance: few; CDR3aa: CASSPYQTGTEAFF; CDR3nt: TGTGCCAGCAGTCCCTATCAGACGGGGACTGAAGCTTTCTTT
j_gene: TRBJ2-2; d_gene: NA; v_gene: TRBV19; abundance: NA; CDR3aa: CASSIEAGPSNTGELFF; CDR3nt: TGTGCCAGTAGTATTGAGGCGGGGCCCTCGAACACCGGGGAGCTGTTTTTT
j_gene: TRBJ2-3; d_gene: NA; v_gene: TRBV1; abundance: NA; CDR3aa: CTSSQATSGFTDTQYF; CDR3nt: TGCACCAGCAGCCAGGCGACTAGCGGGTTCACAGATACGCAGTATTTT
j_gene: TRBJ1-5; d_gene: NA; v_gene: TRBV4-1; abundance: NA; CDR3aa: CASSQDPERPQHF; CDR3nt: TGCGCCAGCAGCCAAGACCCGGAGCGGCCCCAGCATTTT
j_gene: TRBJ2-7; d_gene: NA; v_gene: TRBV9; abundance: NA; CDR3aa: CASSVDYGSSYEQYF; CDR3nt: TGTGCCAGCAGCGTAGACTACGGGAGTTCCTACGAGCAGTACTTC
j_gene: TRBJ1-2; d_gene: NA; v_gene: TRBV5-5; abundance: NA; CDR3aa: CASSLVGDSDAYGYTF; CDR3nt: TGTGCCAGCAGCTTGGTAGGTGACAGCGATGCCTATGGCTACACCTTC
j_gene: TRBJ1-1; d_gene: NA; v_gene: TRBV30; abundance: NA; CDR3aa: CAWSWNTEAFF; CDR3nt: TGTGCCTGGTCATGGAACACTGAAGCTTTCTTT
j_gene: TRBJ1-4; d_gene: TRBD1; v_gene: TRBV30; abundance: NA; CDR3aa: CAWSGTGDHEKLFF; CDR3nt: TGTGCCTGGAGCGGTACAGGGGATCATGAAAAACTGTTTTTT
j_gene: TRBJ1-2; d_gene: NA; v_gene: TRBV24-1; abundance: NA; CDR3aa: CATSDFTEGYTF; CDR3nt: TGTGCCACCAGTGATTTCACAGAAGGCTACACCTTC
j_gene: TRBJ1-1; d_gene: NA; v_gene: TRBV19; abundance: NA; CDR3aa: CASSARNTEAFF; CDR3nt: TGTGCCAGTAGTGCGAGAAACACTGAAGCTTTCTTT
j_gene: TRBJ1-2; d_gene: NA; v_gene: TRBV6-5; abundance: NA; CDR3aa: CASSVLGLENYGYTF; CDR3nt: TGTGCCAGCAGCGTTCTTGGACTGGAAAACTATGGCTACACCTTC
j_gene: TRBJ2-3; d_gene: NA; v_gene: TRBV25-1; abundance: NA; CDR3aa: CASSVTGDSTDTQYF; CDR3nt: TGTGCCAGCAGTGTCACAGGTGATAGCACAGATACGCAGTATTTT
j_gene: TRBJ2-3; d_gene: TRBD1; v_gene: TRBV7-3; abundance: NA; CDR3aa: CASSLGDRVTDTQYF; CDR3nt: TGTGCCAGCAGCTTAGGAGACAGGGTAACAGATACGCAGTATTTT
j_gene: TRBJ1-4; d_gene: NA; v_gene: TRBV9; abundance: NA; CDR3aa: CASRSEDTVVGEKLFF; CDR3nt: TGTGCCAGCAGAAGCGAGGATACGGTTGTGGGTGAAAAACTGTTTTTT
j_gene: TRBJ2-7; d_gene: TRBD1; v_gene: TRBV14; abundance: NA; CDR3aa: CASSHSPGTVSYEQYF; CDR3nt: TGTGCCAGCAGCCACTCGCCAGGGACAGTCTCCTACGAGCAGTACTTC
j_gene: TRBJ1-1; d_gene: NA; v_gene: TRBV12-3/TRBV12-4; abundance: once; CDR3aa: CASTPRNTEAFF; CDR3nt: TGTGCCAGCACCCCCCGGAACACTGAAGCTTTCTTT
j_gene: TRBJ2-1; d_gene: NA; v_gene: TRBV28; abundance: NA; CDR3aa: CASVPAGSYNEQFF; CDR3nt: TGTGCCAGCGTCCCGGCGGGCTCCTACAATGAGCAGTTCTTC
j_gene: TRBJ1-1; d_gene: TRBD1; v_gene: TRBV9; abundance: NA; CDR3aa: CASSVEEGAGNTEAFF; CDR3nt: TGTGCCAGCAGCGTAGAAGAGGGGGCAGGAAACACTGAAGCTTTCTTT